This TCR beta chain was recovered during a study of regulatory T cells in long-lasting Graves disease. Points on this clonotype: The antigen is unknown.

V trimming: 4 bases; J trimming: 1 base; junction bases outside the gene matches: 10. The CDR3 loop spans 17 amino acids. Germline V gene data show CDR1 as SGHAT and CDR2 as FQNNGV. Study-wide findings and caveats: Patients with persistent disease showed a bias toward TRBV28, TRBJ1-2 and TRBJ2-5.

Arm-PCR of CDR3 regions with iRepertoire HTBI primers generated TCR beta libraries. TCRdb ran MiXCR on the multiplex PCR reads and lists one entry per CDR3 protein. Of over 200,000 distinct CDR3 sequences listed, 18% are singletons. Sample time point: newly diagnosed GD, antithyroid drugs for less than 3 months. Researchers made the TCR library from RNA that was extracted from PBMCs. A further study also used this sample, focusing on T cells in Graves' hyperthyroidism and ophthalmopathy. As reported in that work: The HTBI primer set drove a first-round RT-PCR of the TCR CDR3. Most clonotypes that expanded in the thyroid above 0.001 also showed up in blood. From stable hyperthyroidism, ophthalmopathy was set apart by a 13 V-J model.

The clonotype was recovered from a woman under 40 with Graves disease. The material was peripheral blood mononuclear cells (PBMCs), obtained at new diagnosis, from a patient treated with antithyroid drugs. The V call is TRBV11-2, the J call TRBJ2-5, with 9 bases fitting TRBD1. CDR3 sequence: CASSSAGTGTIQETQYF. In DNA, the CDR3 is TGTGCCAGCAGCTCCGCCGGGACAGGGACCATCCAAGAGACCCAGTACTTC.